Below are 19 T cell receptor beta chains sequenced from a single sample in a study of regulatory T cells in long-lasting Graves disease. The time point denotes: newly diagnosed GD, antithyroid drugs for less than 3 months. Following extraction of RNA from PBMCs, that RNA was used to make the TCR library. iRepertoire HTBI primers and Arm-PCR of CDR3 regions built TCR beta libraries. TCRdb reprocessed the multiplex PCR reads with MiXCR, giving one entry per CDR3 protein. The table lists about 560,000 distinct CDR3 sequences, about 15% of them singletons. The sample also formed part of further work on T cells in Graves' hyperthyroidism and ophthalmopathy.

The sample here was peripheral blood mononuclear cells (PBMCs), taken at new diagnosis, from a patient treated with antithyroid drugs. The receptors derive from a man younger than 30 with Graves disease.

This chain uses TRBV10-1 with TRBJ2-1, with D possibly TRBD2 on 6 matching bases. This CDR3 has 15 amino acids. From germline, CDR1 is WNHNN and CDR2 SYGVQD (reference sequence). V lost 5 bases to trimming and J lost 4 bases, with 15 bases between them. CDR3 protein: CASSQPGLTYNEQFF. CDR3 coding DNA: TGCGCCAGCAGTCAACCGGGACTTACATACAATGAGCAGTTCTTC.

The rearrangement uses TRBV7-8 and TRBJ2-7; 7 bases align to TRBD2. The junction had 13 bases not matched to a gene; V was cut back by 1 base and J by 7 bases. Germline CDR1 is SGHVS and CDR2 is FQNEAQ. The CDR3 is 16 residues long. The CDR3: CASSLGSGGLSREQYF. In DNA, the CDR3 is TGTGCCAGCAGCTTAGGGTCGGGAGGCCTGTCAAGGGAGCAGTACTTC.

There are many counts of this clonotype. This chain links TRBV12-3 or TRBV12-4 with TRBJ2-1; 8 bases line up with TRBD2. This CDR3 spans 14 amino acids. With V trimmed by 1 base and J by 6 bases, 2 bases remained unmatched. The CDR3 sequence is CASSLETSVNEQFF. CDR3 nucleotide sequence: TGTGCCAGCAGTTTAGAGACTAGCGTCAATGAGCAGTTCTTC.

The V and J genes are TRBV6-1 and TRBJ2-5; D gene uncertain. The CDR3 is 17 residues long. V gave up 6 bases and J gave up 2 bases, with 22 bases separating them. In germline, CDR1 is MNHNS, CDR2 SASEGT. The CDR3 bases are TGTGCCAGCAGCATATCCGACGCCACTTGGCTGCAAGAGACCCAGTACTTC. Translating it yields CASSISDATWLQETQYF.

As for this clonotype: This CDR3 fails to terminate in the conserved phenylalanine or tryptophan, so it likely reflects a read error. This chain's CDR3 is CASSLVDQETQYL. CDR3 sequence (DNA): TGTGCCAGCAGCTTAGTGGACCAAGAGACCCAGTACCTC. The rearrangement joins TRBV7-3 to TRBJ2-5, with unresolved D. V dropped 2 bases and J dropped 0 bases, with 4 bases sitting between them. This CDR3 is 13 amino acids long. CDR1 is SGHTA, CDR2 FQGTGA, per germline.

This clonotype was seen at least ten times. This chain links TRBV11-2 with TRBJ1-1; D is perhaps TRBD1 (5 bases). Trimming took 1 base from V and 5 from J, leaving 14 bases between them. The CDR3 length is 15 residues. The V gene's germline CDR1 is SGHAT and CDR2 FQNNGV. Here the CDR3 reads CASSLVTRGMTEAFF. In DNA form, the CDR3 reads TGTGCCAGCAGCTTAGTGACCCGGGGGATGACTGAAGCTTTCTTT.

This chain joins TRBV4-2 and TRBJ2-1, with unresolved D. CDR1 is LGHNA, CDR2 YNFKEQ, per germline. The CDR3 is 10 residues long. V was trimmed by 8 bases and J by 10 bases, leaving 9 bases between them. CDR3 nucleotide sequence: TGTGCCAGCGGGTACCTAGAGCAGTTCTTC. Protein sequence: CASGYLEQFF.

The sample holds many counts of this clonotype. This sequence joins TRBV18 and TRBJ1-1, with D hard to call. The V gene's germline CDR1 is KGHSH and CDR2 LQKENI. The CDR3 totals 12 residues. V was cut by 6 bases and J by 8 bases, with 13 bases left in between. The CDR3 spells CASSPRGLEAFF. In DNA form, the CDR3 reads TGTGCCAGCTCCCCTCGTGGGCTCGAAGCTTTCTTT.

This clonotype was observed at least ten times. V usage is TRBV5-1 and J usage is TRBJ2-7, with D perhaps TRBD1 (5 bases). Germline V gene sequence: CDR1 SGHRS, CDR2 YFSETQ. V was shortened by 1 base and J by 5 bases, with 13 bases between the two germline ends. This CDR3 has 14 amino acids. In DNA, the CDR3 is TGCGCCAGCAGCTTGAGGGCAGGGATAAACGAGCAGTACTTC. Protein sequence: CASSLRAGINEQYF.

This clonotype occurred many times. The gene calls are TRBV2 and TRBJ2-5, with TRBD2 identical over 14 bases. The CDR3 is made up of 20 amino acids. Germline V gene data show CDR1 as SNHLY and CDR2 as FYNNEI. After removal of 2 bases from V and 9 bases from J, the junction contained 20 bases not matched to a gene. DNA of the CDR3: TGTGCCAGCAGTGAATCCTTGGGCCCCCGACTAGCGGGAGGGCATCGGGCCCAGTACTTC. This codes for CASSESLGPRLAGGHRAQYF.

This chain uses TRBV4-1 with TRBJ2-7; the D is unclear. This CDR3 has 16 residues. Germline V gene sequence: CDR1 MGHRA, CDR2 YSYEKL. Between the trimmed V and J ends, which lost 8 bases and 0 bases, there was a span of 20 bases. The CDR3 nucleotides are TGCGCCAGCTCTAAGCTAGGCCTCCAGAGCTCCTACGAGCAGTACTTC. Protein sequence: CASSKLGLQSSYEQYF.

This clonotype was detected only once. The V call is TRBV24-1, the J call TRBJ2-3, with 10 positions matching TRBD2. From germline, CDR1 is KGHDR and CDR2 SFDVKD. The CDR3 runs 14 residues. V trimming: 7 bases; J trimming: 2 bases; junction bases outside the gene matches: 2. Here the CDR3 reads CATRLAGDTDTQYF. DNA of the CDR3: TGTGCCACCAGGCTAGCGGGAGACACAGATACGCAGTATTTT.

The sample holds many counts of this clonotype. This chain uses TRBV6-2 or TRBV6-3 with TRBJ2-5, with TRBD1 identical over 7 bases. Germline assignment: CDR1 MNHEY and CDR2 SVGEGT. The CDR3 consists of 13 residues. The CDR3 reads CAAETGSWETQYF. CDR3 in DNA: TGTGCGGCTGAGACAGGGTCGTGGGAGACCCAGTACTTC.

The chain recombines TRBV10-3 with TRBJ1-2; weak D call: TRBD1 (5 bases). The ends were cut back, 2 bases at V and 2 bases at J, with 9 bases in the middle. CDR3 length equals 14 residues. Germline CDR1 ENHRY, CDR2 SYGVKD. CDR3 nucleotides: TGTGCCATCAGTGAGGGAGGGGCCAACTATGGCTACACCTTC. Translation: CAISEGGANYGYTF.

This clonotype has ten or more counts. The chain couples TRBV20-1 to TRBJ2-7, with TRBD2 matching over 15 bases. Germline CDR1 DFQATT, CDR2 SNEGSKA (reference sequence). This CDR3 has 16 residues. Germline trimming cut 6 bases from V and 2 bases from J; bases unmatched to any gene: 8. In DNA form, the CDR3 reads TGCAGTGCCCCAGCCGGGACTAGCGGGAGGCCCTACGAGCAGTACTTC. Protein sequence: CSAPAGTSGRPYEQYF.

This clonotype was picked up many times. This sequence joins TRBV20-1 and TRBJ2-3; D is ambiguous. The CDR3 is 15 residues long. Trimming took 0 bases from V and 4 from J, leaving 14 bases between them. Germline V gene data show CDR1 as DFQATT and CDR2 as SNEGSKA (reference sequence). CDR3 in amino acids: CSARDSQRVPDTQYF. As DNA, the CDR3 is TGCAGTGCTAGAGACTCTCAAAGAGTCCCAGATACGCAGTATTTT.

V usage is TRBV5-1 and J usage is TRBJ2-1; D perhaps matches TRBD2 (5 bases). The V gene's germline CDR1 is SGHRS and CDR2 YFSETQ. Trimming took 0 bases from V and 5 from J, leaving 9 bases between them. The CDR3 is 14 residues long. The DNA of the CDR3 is TGCGCCAGCAGCTTGGATACTAGTAACAATGAGCAGTTCTTC. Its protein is CASSLDTSNNEQFF.

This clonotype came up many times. The CDR3 loop is CASSLRGSVVAFYGYTF. The DNA for the CDR3 is TGTGCCAGCAGCCTTAGAGGTTCTGTGGTAGCATTTTATGGCTACACCTTC. This chain joins TRBV3-1 and TRBJ1-2, with unresolved D. The CDR3 is made up of 17 amino acids. Germline V gene sequence: CDR1 LGHDT, CDR2 YNNKEL (reference sequence). The V gene lost 4 bases and the J gene lost 5 bases, with 23 bases spanning the gap.

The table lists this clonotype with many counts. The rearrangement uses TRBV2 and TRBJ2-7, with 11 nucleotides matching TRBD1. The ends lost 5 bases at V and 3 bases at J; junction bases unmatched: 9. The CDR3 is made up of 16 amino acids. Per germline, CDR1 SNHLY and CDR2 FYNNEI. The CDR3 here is CASSPISGTGGYEQYF. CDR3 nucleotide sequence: TGTGCCAGCAGTCCTATCTCCGGGACAGGGGGCTACGAGCAGTACTTC.